The TCR beta chain under discussion was sequenced for a study of cytomegalovirus exposure and HLA in healthy donors. Vbeta (60) and Jbeta (13) primers were used in the PCR. TCRdb's copy holds only in-frame clones and misses some; the assay was immunoSEQ multiplex PCR. The sample contains 98,000 or so clones, roughly 80% of which appear only once. Germline V CDR1 and CDR2: SGHDT, YYEEEE. The CDR3 covers 14 residues. Trimming pared 4 bases from V and 4 bases from J, leaving 12 bases between. The specimen was PBMCs. The sequence was collected from a man aged 35 to 55 in good health and CMV-seronegative. J is TRBJ2-1 and V is TRBV5-6, with TRBD1 as a possible D gene (6 bases). The CDR3 DNA reads TGTGCCAGCAGCCGTACAGGGTTGTACAATGAGCAGTTCTTC. Encoded protein: CASSRTGLYNEQFF.